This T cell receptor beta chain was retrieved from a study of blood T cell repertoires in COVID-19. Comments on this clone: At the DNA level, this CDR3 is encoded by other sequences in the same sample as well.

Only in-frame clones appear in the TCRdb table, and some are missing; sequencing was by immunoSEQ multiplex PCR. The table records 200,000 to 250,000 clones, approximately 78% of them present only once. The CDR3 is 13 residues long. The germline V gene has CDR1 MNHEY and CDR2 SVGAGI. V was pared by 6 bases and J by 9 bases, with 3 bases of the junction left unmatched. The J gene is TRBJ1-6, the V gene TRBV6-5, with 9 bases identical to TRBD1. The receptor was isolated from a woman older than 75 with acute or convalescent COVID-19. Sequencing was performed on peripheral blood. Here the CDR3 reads CASRTGGGSPLHF. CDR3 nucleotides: TGTGCCAGCAGGACAGGGGGTGGTTCACCCCTCCACTTT.